Here is one TCR beta chain with its context. In the original analysis: Reference gene primer amplification in the assay estimated nucleated cell counts. This table comes from immunoSEQ multiplex PCR, and its TCRdb copy is limited to in-frame clones, with some not included. V and J calls and clone size follow that table, whereas D and trimming were derived from the DNA. Among approximately 350,000 clones listed, approximately 88% were seen once. This sample is part of a study of blood T cell repertoires in COVID-19. Study at large: T cells, B-cell-depleted T cells, or PBMCs supplied cDNA or gDNA.

CDR3 length: 14 residues. CDR1 and CDR2 from the germline V gene are SGHTA and FQGNSA. V gave up 5 bases and J gave up 12 bases; unmatched junction bases: 13. The sequenced sample consisted of peripheral blood. This receptor was obtained from a young woman with COVID-19, enrolled during active disease. The chain is built from TRBV7-2 and TRBJ2-7; the match to TRBD2 covers 10 bases. The CDR3 DNA follows: TGTGCCAGCAGCCAATTAGATACAGCGGGGGGGCTGTACTTC. It translates to CASSQLDTAGGLYF.